This T cell receptor beta chain was obtained from a study of CD8 T cells in Susac syndrome. V was pared by 3 bases and J by 3 bases, with 2 bases of the junction left unmatched. The CDR3 extends over 15 amino acids. CDR1 is SGHRS and CDR2 is YFSETQ in the germline V gene. Random hexamers were used to reverse transcribe roughly 0.45 to 1 ug of RNA. Coverage of TCR beta CDR3 amplification by immunoSEQ multiplex PCR extended to 54 Vbeta and 13 Jbeta. TCRdb processed the immunoSEQ multiplex PCR reads anew with MiXCR; each CDR3 protein has one entry. The data show under 550,000 distinct CDR3 sequences, 85% seen once. In its sample, this clonotype was seen once. The T cells that were sequenced for TCR beta were CD8+ and CD4+ cells from blood. Each multiple sclerosis control was a treatment-naive patient with relapsing-remitting disease that was either stable or active. Negative isolation was used for CD8+ and CD4+ T cells and FACS enrichment for TEMRA cells.

This chain links TRBV5-1 with TRBJ2-2; TRBD1 matches at 10 bases. This receptor was identified in a human donor with multiple sclerosis. The source material was CD8+ T cells from PBMCs. The CDR3 nucleotides read TGCGCCAGCAGCTCCGGACAGGGGGACACCGGGGAGCTGTTTTTT. This gives the protein CASSSGQGDTGELFF.